What follows are 29 T cell receptor beta chains derived from one specimen sequenced in a study of identical twins. TCRdb re-called the 5' RACE reads through MiXCR, storing one row per CDR3 protein. The sample lists fewer than 250,000 distinct CDR3 sequences, less than 10% seen once, with 5.1% in the top ten. What was sequenced was memory (CD45RO+) T cells sorted from blood. The receptors come from a woman aged 18-29 years in good health.

This chain's CDR3 is CASSFIGAGGSGEQYF. The CDR3 DNA reads as TGCGCCAGCAGCTTTATTGGAGCGGGGGGATCTGGTGAGCAGTACTTC. The chain employs TRBV5-1 and TRBJ2-7, with 9 bases that match TRBD2. There are 16 residues in the CDR3. V shed 2 bases, J shed 7 bases, and the junction held 13 bases outside the gene matches. Germline CDR1 SGHRS, CDR2 YFSETQ. The whole variable domain, filled in from reference TRBV5-1 and TRBJ2-7, reads KAGVTQTPRYLIKTRGQQVTLSCSPISGHRSVSWYQQTPGQGLQFLFEYFSETQRNKGNFPGRFSGRQFSNSRSEMNVSTLELGDSALYLCASSFIGAGGSGEQYFGPGTRLTVT.

The chain uses TRBV7-9 and TRBJ2-1; no definite D call. This CDR3 is 16 amino acids long. V was trimmed by 5 bases and J by 1 base, leaving 15 bases between them. Germline assignment: CDR1 SEHNR and CDR2 FQNEAQ (reference sequence). CDR3 coding DNA: TGTGCCAGCAGCGCCCTTCGGACCATTTCCTACAATGAGCAGTTCTTC. Protein product: CASSALRTISYNEQFF.

This clonotype showed up many times. The chain employs TRBV7-9 and TRBJ2-1; D ambiguous. The germline V and J ends were trimmed by 1 base and 11 bases, with 12 bases remaining between them. Germline CDR1 SEHNR, CDR2 FQNEAQ (reference sequence). The CDR3 consists of 13 residues. CDR3 in DNA: TGTGCCAGCAGCTTAGACCAGACAATGAAGCAGTTCTTC. Its translation is CASSLDQTMKQFF.

This chain uses TRBV29-1 with TRBJ1-1; D gene uncertain. Trimming left V 3 bases short and J 11 bases short, with 16 bases between. This CDR3 has 12 amino acids. The V gene's germline CDR1 is SQVTM and CDR2 ANQGSEA. The DNA of the CDR3 is TGCAGCGTTGAGGATCGGGTCAATTCGGCTTTCTTT. Its protein product is CSVEDRVNSAFF. The full variable domain, in which reference TRBV29-1 and TRBJ1-1 provide the parts outside the CDR3, is SAVISQKPSRDICQRGTSLTIQCQVDSQVTMMFWYRQQPGQSLTLIATANQGSEATYESGFVIDKFPISRPNLTFSTLTVSNMSPEDSSIYLCSVEDRVNSAFFGQGTRLTVV.

This clonotype was counted ten times or more. The J gene is TRBJ2-7, the V gene TRBV4-3; TRBD1 agrees at 11 bases. V shed 4 bases and J 2 bases; nucleotides not matched to a gene: 1. Germline CDR1 LGHNA, CDR2 YSLEER. The CDR3 runs 14 residues. CDR3 in amino acids: CASSRGQGAYEQYF. The CDR3 nucleotides are TGCGCCAGCAGCCGGGGACAGGGGGCCTACGAGCAGTACTTC.

This sequence joins TRBV9 and TRBJ2-7; 7 bases are shared with TRBD2. After removal of 0 bases from V and 2 bases from J, the junction contained 5 bases not matched to a gene. Germline loops: CDR1 SGDLS, CDR2 YYNGEE. The CDR3 spans 15 residues. CDR3 sequence (DNA): TGTGCCAGCAGCGTAGGGACGGGAGGTGCCTACGAGCAGTACTTC. Translated: CASSVGTGGAYEQYF.

This clonotype was picked up many times. This chain links TRBV29-1 with TRBJ2-2; D is possibly TRBD1 (6 bases). The V end was cut by 0 bases, the J end by 1 base, with 12 bases between. CDR1 SQVTM and CDR2 ANQGSEA come from the germline V gene. This CDR3 is built from 16 residues. CDR3 in DNA: TGCAGCGTTGAAGATCTTGCACAGGGGAACACCGGGGAGCTGTTTTTT. Protein sequence: CSVEDLAQGNTGELFF.

The sample holds many counts of this clonotype. V gene TRBV7-9 combines with J gene TRBJ2-7; unclear D gene. V dropped 5 bases and J dropped 3 bases, with 14 bases sitting between them. Germline loops: CDR1 SEHNR, CDR2 FQNEAQ (reference sequence). The CDR3 runs 14 residues. The CDR3 loop reads CASSLLGLVYEQYF. Written as DNA, the CDR3 is TGTGCCAGCAGCCTCCTTGGCCTAGTCTACGAGCAGTACTTC.

This clonotype was counted between two and nine times. This chain links TRBV19 with TRBJ2-2, with 8 bases aligning to TRBD1. This CDR3 spans 14 amino acids. Germline V gene sequence: CDR1 LNHDA, CDR2 SQIVND (reference sequence). With 7 bases clipped from V and 6 bases from J, the junction kept 7 bases outside the gene matches. The CDR3 here is CASTKTGEAGELFF. The CDR3 DNA follows: TGTGCCAGTACCAAGACAGGGGAGGCCGGGGAGCTGTTTTTT.

The gene calls are TRBV6-5 and TRBJ2-6; perhaps TRBD1 as D (5 bases). This CDR3 spans 17 amino acids. Germline V gene sequence: CDR1 MNHEY, CDR2 SVGAGI. Trimming stripped 2 bases from V and 0 bases from J, with 11 bases between. This CDR3 is CASSYGAGSSGANVLTF. The DNA for the CDR3 is TGTGCCAGCAGTTACGGGGCAGGGTCCTCTGGGGCCAACGTCCTGACTTTC.

This clonotype was counted only a few times. The V and J genes are TRBV5-1 and TRBJ2-2; D call uncertain. V lost 4 bases, J lost 4 bases, and 14 bases lay in between. The CDR3 has 15 residues. The V gene's germline CDR1 is SGHRS and CDR2 YFSETQ. The CDR3 DNA is TGCGCCAGCAGCGGTGGGTACACTCTCACCGGGGAGCTGTTTTTT. The encoded protein is CASSGGYTLTGELFF. The full variable domain, with the rest looked up from reference TRBV5-1 and TRBJ2-2, is KAGVTQTPRYLIKTRGQQVTLSCSPISGHRSVSWYQQTPGQGLQFLFEYFSETQRNKGNFPGRFSGRQFSNSRSEMNVSTLELGDSALYLCASSGGYTLTGELFFGEGSRLTVL.

This clonotype has a handful of counts. The rearrangement uses TRBV20-1 and TRBJ2-7, with D perhaps being TRBD1 or TRBD2 (6 bases each). The germline gives CDR1 DFQATT, CDR2 SNEGSKA (reference sequence). V was clipped by 3 bases and J by 7 bases, with 13 bases between them. The CDR3 spans 12 residues. CDR3 region: CSASRGAGEQYF. CDR3 coding DNA: TGCAGTGCTAGTAGGGGGGCTGGGGAGCAGTACTTC.

This clonotype has more than one count but fewer than ten. The chain recombines TRBV5-5 with TRBJ1-2, with D perhaps matching TRBD1 (5 bases). The CDR3 consists of 16 residues. V lost 7 bases and J 0 bases, leaving 19 bases between the germline ends. Germline CDR1 and CDR2: SGHKS and YYEKEE (reference sequence). CDR3 DNA: TGTGCCAGCGGTAAGCAGGGCGGAACTACTAACTATGGCTACACCTTC. Its translation is CASGKQGGTTNYGYTF.

This clonotype appeared a few times. The V call is TRBV10-3, the J call TRBJ1-6, with D unclear. Germline loops: CDR1 ENHRY, CDR2 SYGVKD. This CDR3 region has 10 residues. V was cut by 10 bases and J by 7 bases, with 5 bases left in between. The CDR3 coding sequence is TGTGCCAGCGGAAATTCACCCCTCCACTTT. Translated: CASGNSPLHF.

This clonotype has only a few counts. V and J are TRBV6-2 or TRBV6-3 and TRBJ2-4; D is uncertain. Per the germline V gene, CDR1 is MNHEY and CDR2 is SVGEGT. This CDR3 region has 16 residues. The V end was cut by 8 bases, the J end by 0 bases, with 17 bases between. Here the CDR3 DNA reads TGTGCCAGCCGTCCATCAGGAGTACTAGCCAAAAACATTCAGTACTTC. Translation gives CASRPSGVLAKNIQYF.

This clonotype was seen a few times. The chain is built from TRBV7-9 and TRBJ1-2; D uncertain. The CDR3 runs to 15 residues. Germline assignment: CDR1 SEHNR and CDR2 FQNEAQ (reference sequence). The germline V and J ends were trimmed by 2 bases and 0 bases, with 10 bases remaining between them. The CDR3 DNA reads TGTGCCAGCAGCTTAAACGCTGGAGCTAACTATGGCTACACCTTC. It codes for CASSLNAGANYGYTF. Full variable domain (rest looked up from reference TRBV7-9 and TRBJ1-2): DTGVSQNPRHKITKRGQNVTFRCDPISEHNRLYWYRQTLGQGPEFLTYFQNEAQLEKSRLLSDRFSAERPKGSFSTLEIQRTEQGDSAMYLCASSLNAGANYGYTFGSGTRLTVV.

This chain uses TRBV5-6 with TRBJ2-7; TRBD1 matches 7 bases. The CDR3 extends over 15 amino acids. J gave up 6 bases and V 2 bases, and 11 bases lay outside the gene matches. Germline-derived CDR1 and CDR2 are SGHDT and YYEEEE. The chain's CDR3 is CASSLPGTVVREQYF. The CDR3 DNA reads TGTGCCAGCAGCTTACCGGGGACAGTTGTCCGCGAGCAGTACTTC.

In its sample, this clonotype was seen a few times. This rearrangement joins TRBV7-9 to TRBJ2-7; unclear D gene. V was trimmed by 3 bases and J by 8 bases, leaving 8 bases between them. This CDR3 contains 11 residues. From germline, CDR1 is SEHNR and CDR2 FQNEAQ (reference sequence). The CDR3 coding sequence is TGTGCCAGCAGCTTGGACGCCCAGCAGTACTTC. Protein sequence: CASSLDAQQYF.

V usage is TRBV7-2 and J usage is TRBJ2-1, with 7 positions matching TRBD1. Germline assignment: CDR1 SGHTA and CDR2 FQGNSA. The V segment lost 5 bases and the J segment 6 bases; nucleotides outside the gene matches: 10. The CDR3 has 15 amino acids. The CDR3 loop reads CASSPWGQLANEQFF. CDR3 DNA: TGTGCCAGCAGCCCGTGGGGACAGCTTGCCAATGAGCAGTTCTTC.

V usage is TRBV11-2 and J usage is TRBJ2-5; D gene uncertain. Trimming left V 7 bases short and J 2 bases short, with 8 bases between. The CDR3 totals 12 residues. Germline V lookup: CDR1 SGHAT, CDR2 FQNNGV. This CDR3 is CASNRMQETQYF. DNA for the CDR3: TGTGCCAGCAACCGTATGCAAGAGACCCAGTACTTC.

The chain has TRBV5-1 and TRBJ1-2, with no clear D. The V gene lost 1 base and the J gene lost 2 bases, with 15 bases spanning the gap. CDR1 and CDR2 (germline): SGHRS, YFSETQ. This CDR3 is 16 amino acids long. This chain's CDR3 is CASSLYGPRGNYGYTF. CDR3 DNA: TGCGCCAGCAGCTTGTACGGCCCGCGAGGGAACTATGGCTACACCTTC.

This chain uses TRBV3-1 with TRBJ2-7; 7 positions match TRBD1. This CDR3 has 14 amino acids. Germline V gives CDR1 LGHDT, CDR2 YNNKEL (reference sequence). V lost 8 bases and J lost 2; bases outside the gene matches: 9. The CDR3 nucleotides are TGTGCCAGCCGTCGGGCAGGGGGACCCTACGAGCAGTACTTC. The encoded protein is CASRRAGGPYEQYF.

This clonotype was observed a handful of times. This rearrangement joins TRBV6-1 to TRBJ1-1; perhaps TRBD1 as D (6 bases). Germline loops: CDR1 MNHNS, CDR2 SASEGT. This CDR3 spans 14 amino acids. V was pared by 5 bases and J by 4 bases, with 14 bases between. The CDR3 loop reads CASSPAGGLTEAFF. DNA of the CDR3: TGTGCCAGCAGTCCTGCTGGGGGCCTCACTGAAGCTTTCTTT.

This clonotype was found a few times. V usage is TRBV6-6 and J usage is TRBJ2-7, with D perhaps matching TRBD1 (5 bases). Germline V lookup: CDR1 MNHNY, CDR2 SVGAGI (reference sequence). Trimming cost V 5 bases and J 6 bases, with 14 bases left between them. The CDR3 loop spans 13 amino acids. The DNA of the CDR3 is TGTGCCAGCAGTCGATTCCAGGGAATCGAGCAGTACTTC. Protein product: CASSRFQGIEQYF.

This clonotype was counted ten times or more. The chain recombines TRBV6-1 with TRBJ2-3; TRBD1 aligns across 10 bases. Germline CDR1 reads MNHNS; CDR2 reads SASEGT. The CDR3 sequence is 15 residues long. With 4 bases clipped from V and 2 bases from J, the junction kept 3 bases outside the gene matches. The CDR3 bases are TGTGCCAGCAGTGGGGGACAGGGGCACACAGATACGCAGTATTTT. Translation: CASSGGQGHTDTQYF.

The rearrangement uses TRBV5-4 and TRBJ2-2; 10 bases agree with TRBD2. Germline V CDR1 and CDR2: SGHNT, YYREEE (reference sequence). After removal of 4 bases from V and 3 bases from J, the junction contained 6 bases not matched to a gene. CDR3 length equals 16 residues. The CDR3 protein is CASSLPSGRDTGELFF. DNA of the CDR3: TGTGCCAGCAGCCTCCCAAGCGGGAGGGACACCGGGGAGCTGTTTTTT.

This clonotype has only a few counts. V gene TRBV7-8 combines with J gene TRBJ2-2, with 7 nucleotides matching TRBD2. This CDR3 is built from 17 residues. V dropped 1 base and J dropped 4; count of bases not matched to a gene: 9. CDR1 is SGHVS, CDR2 FQNEAQ, per germline. The CDR3 loop is CASSLVFGGRGTGELFF. DNA for the CDR3: TGTGCCAGCAGCTTAGTCTTCGGCGGGAGAGGCACCGGGGAGCTGTTTTTT.

The chain recombines TRBV7-9 with TRBJ2-3; maybe TRBD1 (5 bases). This CDR3 is built from 15 residues. V was clipped by 3 bases and J by 5 bases, with 15 bases between them. Germline V gene lookup returns CDR1 SEHNR and CDR2 FQNEAQ (reference sequence). DNA of the CDR3: TGTGCCAGCAGCTTTGATCCCGCCAGGGAAGATACGCAGTATTTT. Translated: CASSFDPAREDTQYF.

This clonotype appeared many times. The CDR3, as DNA: TGTGCCAGCAGTCCAGGGGGCTTCGTACGGAAGACCCAGTACTTC. This translates into CASSPGGFVRKTQYF. The rearrangement joins TRBV12-3 or TRBV12-4 to TRBJ2-5; 8 bases are shared with TRBD1. V was pared by 5 bases and J by 6 bases, with 11 bases of the junction left unmatched. The CDR3 runs 15 residues.